Listed below are T cell receptor beta chains from one sample, sequenced in a study of T cells in localized non-small cell lung cancer. The data were produced by immunoSEQ multiplex PCR, yet TCRdb's version contains in-frame clones alone and is incomplete. The sample consists of about 20,000 clones, about nine tenths of them appearing once. The specimen comprised PBMCs, sampled before any cancer treatment. These receptors were collected from a man aged 35 to 70 with stage II squamous cell lung carcinoma. Both conserved end residues are part of each CDR3. Each record gives: V gene, J gene, D gene, clone size, CDR3 DNA, CDR3 protein. The D gene is left open where the match is weak. Not every row has a clone size; where given, it reads once, few, many or a size class.

>TRBV5-4|TRBJ2-2|NA|NA
TGTGCCAGCAGCCGAGGGGGGAACACCGGGGAGCTGTTTTTT
CASSRGGNTGELFF
>TRBV30|TRBJ1-1|NA|few
TGTGCCTGGAGTGTAGTAGGTTCTGAAGCTTTCTTT
CAWSVVGSEAFF
>TRBV18|TRBJ2-1|TRBD1|NA
TGTGCCAGCTCACCGTATCGACAGGGGGCCGGGTACAATGAGCAGTTCTTC
CASSPYRQGAGYNEQFF
>TRBV9|TRBJ1-2|TRBD1|NA
TGTGCCAGCAGCGTGGGACAGGGGGTTAACTATGGCTACACCTTC
CASSVGQGVNYGYTF
>TRBV2|TRBJ2-7|NA|NA
TGTGCCAGCAATGGACAGCTGAGCTCCTACGAGCAGTACTTC
CASNGQLSSYEQYF
>TRBV4-2|TRBJ1-1|NA|NA
TGTGCCAGCAGCCCCCAGTCCGGGAATGAAGCTTTCTTT
CASSPQSGNEAFF
>TRBV7-7|TRBJ2-1|TRBD2|once
TGTGCTAGCAGCTTAACGGCTAGCGGAAATGAGCAGTTCTTC
CASSLTASGNEQFF
>TRBV27|TRBJ1-2|TRBD1|once
TGTGCCAGCCTGGGGGCTTCAATCGGGACAGGGGGTATCTATGGCTACACCTTC
CASLGASIGTGGIYGYTF
>TRBV7-8|TRBJ1-4|NA|NA
TGTGCCAGCAGCTTAGTAGGGGCAGGGATGGGCGAAAAACTGTTTTTT
CASSLVGAGMGEKLFF
>TRBV7-3|TRBJ2-1|NA|once
TGTGCCAGCAGCTTAGACAGGAATGAGCAGTTCTTC
CASSLDRNEQFF
>TRBV20-1|TRBJ1-3|NA|NA
TGCAGTGCTAACATGGGAAACACCATATATTTT
CSANMGNTIYF
>TRBV2|TRBJ2-7|TRBD1|NA
TGTGCCAGCAGGATTAGACAGGGGACCACCTACGAGCAGTACTTC
CASRIRQGTTYEQYF
>TRBV6-5|TRBJ2-1|NA|NA
TGTGCCAGCAGTCGAGACCACAATGAGCAGTTCTTC
CASSRDHNEQFF
>TRBV7-2|TRBJ2-1|TRBD2|NA
TGTGCCAGCAGCACGACTAGCGGGAGCCGGAATGAGCAGTTCTTC
CASSTTSGSRNEQFF
>TRBV5-3|TRBJ2-3|TRBD2|once
TGTGCCAGAAGCCTTTTGGGACTAGCGATAACTAGCACAGATACGCAGTATTTT
CARSLLGLAITSTDTQYF
>TRBV15|TRBJ2-3|NA|once
TGTGCCACCAGCTCCGGATTGGATACGCAGTATTTT
CATSSGLDTQYF
>TRBV7-2|TRBJ1-5|NA|NA
TGTGCCAGCACGGACAGAAGAGATCAGCCCCAGCATTTT
CASTDRRDQPQHF
>TRBV11-3|TRBJ2-7|NA|NA
TGTGCCAGCAGCTTAAAGCTAGCGAGCGGGGAGCAGTACTTC
CASSLKLASGEQYF
>TRBV19|TRBJ2-5|NA|NA
TGTGCCAGTAGTAGGGCCGGGACACCCCAAGAGACCCAGTACTTC
CASSRAGTPQETQYF
>TRBV19|TRBJ1-1|NA|once
TGTGCCAGTAGTATAGATGGGGAAACCTACACTGAAGCTTTCTTT
CASSIDGETYTEAFF
>TRBV10-3|TRBJ1-1|NA|NA
TGTGCCATCAACGCCGGGGAGAACACTGAAGCTTTCTTT
CAINAGENTEAFF
>TRBV9|TRBJ2-2|TRBD1|NA
TGTGCCAGCAGCCCTCAGGGGGCCGGGAACACCGGGGAGCTGTTTTTT
CASSPQGAGNTGELFF
>TRBV9|TRBJ2-7|NA|NA
TGTGCCAGCAGCCCTTTGGACAGTTCCTACGAGCAGTACTTC
CASSPLDSSYEQYF
>TRBV2|TRBJ2-2|NA|NA
TGTGCCAGCAGTATAAACGGGGCGAACACCGGGGAGCTGTTTTTT
CASSINGANTGELFF
>TRBV7-3|TRBJ2-7|NA|NA
TGTGCCAGCAGCCCTGGGCCTTCCTACGAGCAGTACTTC
CASSPGPSYEQYF
>TRBV19|TRBJ1-5|NA|NA
TGTGCCAGTACCCTAGGGAATCAGCCCCAGCATTTT
CASTLGNQPQHF
>TRBV5-4|TRBJ2-1|TRBD1|once
TGTGCCAGCAGCTTGGAGGACAGGTTGTACAATGAGCAGTTCTTC
CASSLEDRLYNEQFF
>TRBV5-6|TRBJ1-3|NA|NA
TGTGCCAGCAGCTTGTTTGGCCCGAGGGGAAACACCATATATTTT
CASSLFGPRGNTIYF
>TRBV2|TRBJ2-1|TRBD2|NA
TGTGCCAGCAAAGGGCTAGCGGGGAGCAATGAGCAGTTCTTC
CASKGLAGSNEQFF
>TRBV10-2|TRBJ1-1|TRBD1|NA
TGCGCCACCGGACAGGGCGGAGCTGAAGCTTTCTTT
CATGQGGAEAFF